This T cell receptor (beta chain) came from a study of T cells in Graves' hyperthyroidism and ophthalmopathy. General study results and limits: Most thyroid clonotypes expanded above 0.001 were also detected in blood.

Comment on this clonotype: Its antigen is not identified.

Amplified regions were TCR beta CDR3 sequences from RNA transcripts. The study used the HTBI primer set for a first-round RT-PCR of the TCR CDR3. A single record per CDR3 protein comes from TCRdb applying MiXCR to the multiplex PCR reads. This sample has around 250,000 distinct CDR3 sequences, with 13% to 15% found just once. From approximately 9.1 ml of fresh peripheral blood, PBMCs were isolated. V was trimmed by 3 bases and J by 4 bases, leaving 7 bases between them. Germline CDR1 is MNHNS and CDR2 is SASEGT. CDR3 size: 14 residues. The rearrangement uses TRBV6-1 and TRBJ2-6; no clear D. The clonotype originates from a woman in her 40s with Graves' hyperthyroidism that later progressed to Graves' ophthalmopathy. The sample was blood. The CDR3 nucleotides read TGTGCCAGCAGTGACTTTGCGGGGGCCAACGTCCTGACTTTC. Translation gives CASSDFAGANVLTF.